These 25 T cell receptor beta chains share one sample of origin, sequenced in a study of T cells in Graves' hyperthyroidism and ophthalmopathy. Regions amplified from RNA transcripts were the TCR beta CDR3 regions. The TCR CDR3 first-round RT-PCR relied on the HTBI primer set. TCRdb processed the multiplex PCR reads anew with MiXCR; each CDR3 protein has one entry. The sample consists of 620,000 or so distinct CDR3 sequences, approximately 14% of them appearing once. Sequencing used blood. The receptors derive from a woman in her forties or fifties with Graves' ophthalmopathy.

The chain recombines TRBV24-1 with TRBJ2-2, with D unclear. V was trimmed by 2 bases and J by 7 bases, leaving 4 bases between them. Germline V gene lookup returns CDR1 KGHDR and CDR2 SFDVKD. This CDR3 has 12 residues. The CDR3 protein is CATSDSGGELFF. The CDR3 region has the DNA TGTGCCACCAGTGATTCGGGCGGGGAGCTGTTTTTT.

V and J are TRBV19 and TRBJ1-4; 9 bases match TRBD1. This CDR3 is built from 15 residues. Germline CDR1 LNHDA, CDR2 SQIVND (reference sequence). Germline trimming cut 5 bases from V and 3 bases from J; bases unmatched to any gene: 4. The CDR3 protein is CASSVQGASNEKLFF. In DNA form, the CDR3 reads TGTGCCAGTAGTGTACAGGGGGCATCTAATGAAAAACTGTTTTTT.

Ten or more counts support this clonotype. This sequence joins TRBV7-9 and TRBJ2-1, with 9 bases matching TRBD2. Looked up from germline, CDR1 is SEHNR and CDR2 is FQNEAQ (reference sequence). This CDR3 spans 15 amino acids. V was clipped by 4 bases and J by 6 bases; unmatched bases: 7. The DNA of the CDR3 is TGTGCCAGCAGCTCCATGACTAGCGGTTTCAATGAGCAGTTCTTC. It is translated as CASSSMTSGFNEQFF.

The chain has TRBV6-1 and TRBJ2-2, with D unclear. The germline CDR1 and CDR2 sequences are MNHNS and SASEGT. Trimming removed 5 bases at V and 4 bases at J, with 8 bases between. The CDR3 is 13 residues long. In nucleotides, the CDR3 is TGTGCCAGCAGTCCCTCATTCACCGGGGAGCTGTTTTTT. Protein sequence: CASSPSFTGELFF.

There are many counts of this clonotype. The J gene is TRBJ2-5, the V gene TRBV9; D gene uncertain. The ends were cut back, 0 bases at V and 5 bases at J, with 11 bases in the middle. The V gene's germline CDR1 is SGDLS and CDR2 YYNGEE. This CDR3 has 14 amino acids. The DNA of the CDR3 is TGTGCCAGCAGCGTAGGGGGTAGCTTGGAGACCCAGTACTTC. Protein sequence: CASSVGGSLETQYF.

This clonotype was detected many times. This rearrangement joins TRBV5-1 to TRBJ1-2; weak D call: TRBD1 (5 bases). Trimming took off 0 bases at V and 6 bases at J, with 15 bases between the two ends. Germline V gives CDR1 SGHRS, CDR2 YFSETQ. The CDR3 sequence is 15 residues long. The CDR3 bases are TGCGCCAGCAGCTTGGCTACAGGTTCCGGACATGGCTACACCTTC. Amino acids: CASSLATGSGHGYTF.

This clonotype was seen many times. The chain links TRBV12-3 or TRBV12-4 to TRBJ1-1, with D perhaps TRBD1 (6 bases). CDR3 length equals 14 residues. Between the trimmed V and J ends, which lost 2 bases and 5 bases, there was a span of 12 bases. This chain's CDR3 is CASSLITGWTEAFF. CDR3 in DNA: TGTGCCAGCAGTTTAATTACAGGGTGGACTGAAGCTTTCTTT.

This clonotype was counted between two and nine times. This sequence joins TRBV7-9 and TRBJ2-2; weak D call: TRBD1 (5 bases). The CDR3 covers 14 residues. Germline V CDR1 and CDR2: SEHNR, FQNEAQ (reference sequence). With 7 bases removed from V and 5 bases from J, the gap between germline ends came to 14 bases. CDR3 sequence (DNA): TGTGCCAGCACCACAACCCCAGGGACCGGGGAGCTGTTTTTT. It codes for CASTTTPGTGELFF.

The CDR3 region is CASSFTGINGYTF. The CDR3 nucleotides read TGTGCCAGCAGTTTTACAGGGATTAATGGCTACACCTTC. The chain joins TRBV6-1 to TRBJ1-2; D perhaps matches TRBD1 (6 bases). CDR3 length equals 13 residues. In germline, CDR1 is MNHNS, CDR2 SASEGT. V lost 5 bases to trimming and J lost 6 bases, with 13 bases between them.

The chain employs TRBV7-2 and TRBJ1-1, with D unclear. The V gene lost 1 base and the J gene lost 11 bases, with 8 bases spanning the gap. The CDR3 runs 11 residues. Looked up from germline, CDR1 is SGHTA and CDR2 is FQGNSA. CDR3 sequence (DNA): TGTGCCAGCAGCTTAGGTTGGCATGCTTTCTTT. Amino acids: CASSLGWHAFF.

This clonotype has more than one count but fewer than ten. Its ends do not fully match the called genes, so a read error is possible. The chain carries TRBV7-9 and TRBJ2-1; D is unclear. Germline CDR1 is SEHNR and CDR2 is FQNEAQ (reference sequence). This CDR3 has 15 residues. CDR3 sequence: CASSRAFSSYNEHFF. DNA of the CDR3: TGTGCCAGCAGCCGCGCTTTCAGCTCCTACAATGAGCATTTCTTC.

This clonotype was detected many times. The rearrangement links TRBV7-9 to TRBJ2-5; 13 nucleotides match TRBD2. The CDR3 length is 15 residues. Germline trimming cut 6 bases from V and 4 bases from J; bases unmatched to any gene: 5. Germline loops: CDR1 SEHNR, CDR2 FQNEAQ (reference sequence). The CDR3 reads CASSPGTSGIETQYF. CDR3 nucleotide sequence: TGTGCCAGCAGTCCAGGGACTAGCGGGATAGAGACCCAGTACTTC.

Ten or more counts support this clonotype. The chain uses TRBV2 and TRBJ2-1; 9 bases are shared with TRBD2. V trimming: 4 bases; J trimming: 9 bases; junction bases outside the gene matches: 7. Germline V lookup: CDR1 SNHLY, CDR2 FYNNEI. The CDR3 has 14 residues. The CDR3 loop reads CASSGGRAGREQFF. The CDR3 nucleotides are TGTGCCAGCAGTGGCGGGAGGGCCGGCCGTGAGCAGTTCTTC. Full variable domain (outside the CDR3, taken from reference TRBV2 and TRBJ2-1): EPEVTQTPSHQVTQMGQEVILRCVPISNHLYFYWYRQILGQKVEFLVSFYNNEISEKSEIFDDQFSVERPDGSNFTLKIRSTKLEDSAMYFCASSGGRAGREQFFGPGTRLTVL.

This chain joins TRBV7-2 and TRBJ2-1; 13 bases match TRBD2. The CDR3 runs 20 residues. Germline CDR1 and CDR2: SGHTA and FQGNSA. J gave up 2 bases and V 5 bases, and 15 bases lay outside the gene matches. The chain's CDR3 is CASSTPGLAGSRGTYNEQFF. As DNA, the CDR3 is TGTGCCAGCAGCACACCGGGACTAGCGGGATCTCGGGGCACCTACAATGAGCAGTTCTTC.

The V and J genes are TRBV14 and TRBJ2-2, with D hard to call. The CDR3 loop spans 16 amino acids. Germline CDR1 reads SGHDN; CDR2 reads FVKESK. V shed 3 bases and J shed 0 bases, with 11 bases lying between them. The CDR3 DNA reads TGTGCCAGCAGCCAGGATATGGGTGCGAACACCGGGGAGCTGTTTTTT. Its protein is CASSQDMGANTGELFF.

This clonotype was counted a few times. This sequence joins TRBV27 and TRBJ2-7; the D gene could be TRBD1 or TRBD2 (5 bases each). CDR1 is MNHEY and CDR2 is SMNVEV in the germline V gene (reference sequence). V was cut by 3 bases and J by 5 bases, with 8 bases left in between. The CDR3 length is 12 residues. The CDR3 sequence: CASSLRGHEQYF. The CDR3 DNA sequence: TGTGCCAGCAGTTTGAGGGGCCACGAGCAGTACTTC.

The chain links TRBV25-1 to TRBJ1-5; D call uncertain. CDR1 and CDR2 (germline): MGHDK, SYGVNS. Trimming took off 2 bases at V and 4 bases at J, with 6 bases between the two ends. CDR3 length: 13 residues. CDR3 sequence reads: CASSEMGNQPQHF. CDR3 sequence (DNA): TGTGCCAGCAGTGAAATGGGGAATCAGCCCCAGCATTTT.

This rearrangement joins TRBV10-3 to TRBJ1-6; D is ambiguous. Germline lookup yields CDR1 ENHRY and CDR2 SYGVKD. This CDR3 contains 13 residues. Trimming removed 4 bases from V and 9 bases from J, with 10 bases in between. The CDR3 is CAISGGWGSPLHF. In nucleotides, the CDR3 is TGTGCCATCAGTGGGGGATGGGGTTCACCCCTCCACTTT.

This clonotype was counted many times. The rearrangement joins TRBV28 to TRBJ1-2; 7 positions match TRBD1. Unmatched junction bases numbered 9, after V lost 6 bases and J lost 8 bases. This CDR3 spans 13 amino acids. The germline V gene encodes CDR1 MDHEN and CDR2 SYDVKM. CDR3 coding DNA: TGTGCCAGCAGCTCTAGACAGGGTCGCGGCTACACCTTC. Its translation: CASSSRQGRGYTF.

This clonotype was counted ten times or more. The chain employs TRBV6-2 or TRBV6-3 and TRBJ2-2; TRBD2 agrees at 8 bases. The CDR3 totals 15 residues. Per the germline V gene, CDR1 is MNHEY and CDR2 is SVGEGT. V shed 2 bases, J shed 7 bases, and the junction held 6 bases outside the gene matches. In DNA form, the CDR3 reads TGTGCCAGCAGTTACAATTCCCGGGAGGGCGGGGAGCTGTTTTTT. Its translation: CASSYNSREGGELFF.

This clonotype has a count of ten or more. The chain has TRBV27 and TRBJ2-5, with 8 positions matching TRBD2. In germline, CDR1 is MNHEY, CDR2 SMNVEV (reference sequence). V lost 3 bases to trimming and J lost 1 base; unmatched junction nucleotides: 16. This CDR3 comprises 19 residues. The CDR3 region is CASSFIAGRTLMGQETQYF. DNA for the CDR3: TGTGCCAGCAGTTTTATAGCGGGGCGGACGCTCATGGGCCAAGAGACCCAGTACTTC.

Many counts were recorded for this clonotype. V and J are TRBV9 and TRBJ1-2, with D possibly being TRBD1 (6 bases). The CDR3 is made up of 15 amino acids. V was trimmed by 1 base and J by 0 bases, leaving 10 bases between them. CDR1 is SGDLS and CDR2 is YYNGEE in the germline V gene. CDR3 amino acids: CASSVYRAANYGYTF. The CDR3 DNA reads TGTGCCAGCAGCGTATACAGGGCAGCTAACTATGGCTACACCTTC. Full variable domain (outside the CDR3, taken from reference TRBV9 and TRBJ1-2): DSGVTQTPKHLITATGQRVTLRCSPRSGDLSVYWYQQSLDQGLQFLIQYYNGEERAKGNILERFSAQQFPDLHSELNLSSLELGDSALYFCASSVYRAANYGYTFGSGTRLTVV.

The sample holds many counts of this clonotype. J is TRBJ2-7 and V is TRBV7-2; 9 bases line up with TRBD2. Germline V lookup: CDR1 SGHTA, CDR2 FQGNSA. J was trimmed by 5 bases and V by 4 bases; bases with no gene match: 21. This CDR3 region has 19 residues. As DNA, the CDR3 is TGTGCCAGCAGCTCCCTCGGACTAGCGACCCGCACCAGGGACGACGAGCAGTACTTC. This translates into CASSSLGLATRTRDDEQYF.

This clonotype was detected many times. The chain has TRBV3-1 and TRBJ1-5; the D gene is possibly TRBD1 (6 bases). The CDR3 is 15 residues long. CDR1 is LGHDT and CDR2 is YNNKEL in the germline V gene (reference sequence). V was pared by 1 base and J by 6 bases, with 13 bases between. The CDR3 DNA sequence: TGTGCCAGCAGCCAAGGCAGGGGCGGAGGTCAGCCCCAGCATTTT. It codes for CASSQGRGGGQPQHF.

This clonotype was counted at least ten times. The chain combines TRBV18 with TRBJ2-7; the D call may be TRBD1 or TRBD2 (5 bases each). Trimming cost V 2 bases and J 2 bases, with 10 bases left between them. Germline lookup yields CDR1 KGHSH and CDR2 LQKENI. The CDR3 is 14 residues long. This CDR3 reads CASSPVRGTYEQYF. The CDR3 coding sequence is TGTGCCAGCTCACCAGTGAGGGGAACCTACGAGCAGTACTTC.